Listed below are T cell receptor beta chains from one sample, sequenced in a study of memory CD4+ T cells and cytomegalovirus serostatus. Sequencing used immunoSEQ multiplex PCR; TCRdb keeps in-frame clones, though not all of them. Of some 67,000 clones listed, roughly three quarters are singletons. Material for sequencing was memory CD4+ T cells from blood. These receptors all come from an adult in good health and CMV-seropositive. CDR3s include the opening cysteine and the closing phenylalanine or tryptophan. D genes are given only for firm matches. Rows give clone size only sometimes, using once, few, many, or a class for an expanded clone.

J gene | D gene | clone size | V gene | CDR3 protein | CDR3 DNA
TRBJ1-1 | - | few | TRBV28 | CASARVVPNTEAFF | TGTGCCAGTGCTAGAGTGGTACCGAACACTGAAGCTTTCTTT
TRBJ1-2 | TRBD1 | - | TRBV5-4 | CASSPSPPGGDYGYTF | TGTGCCAGCAGCCCCTCACCCCCAGGGGGCGACTATGGCTACACCTTC
TRBJ2-7 | - | - | TRBV2 | CASSELGSLSYEQYF | TGTGCCAGCAGTGAATTAGGGAGTCTCTCCTACGAGCAGTACTTC
TRBJ2-1 | - | - | TRBV27 | CASSLSSLVGEQFF | TGTGCCAGCAGTTTATCTTCCCTAGTTGGTGAGCAGTTCTTC
TRBJ1-5 | TRBD1 | - | TRBV2 | CASSLGTGGQPQHF | TGTGCCAGCAGTTTAGGGACAGGGGGTCAGCCCCAGCATTTT
TRBJ1-1 | - | - | TRBV6-1 | CASSPRTDTEAFF | TGTGCCAGCAGTCCTCGGACAGACACTGAAGCTTTCTTT
TRBJ1-1 | - | - | TRBV5-1 | CASSFSSVNTEAFF | TGCGCCAGCAGCTTTTCATCCGTGAACACTGAAGCTTTCTTT
TRBJ2-5 | - | - | TRBV5-4 | CASSLFVTETQYF | TGTGCCAGCAGCTTGTTCGTCACAGAGACCCAGTACTTC
TRBJ1-2 | - | - | TRBV30 | CAWIGSSAYGYTF | TGTGCCTGGATCGGCAGTTCGGCTTATGGCTACACCTTC
TRBJ2-3 | - | - | TRBV10-2 | CASSEPRGLWGSGTDTQYF | TGCGCCAGCAGTGAGCCCCGCGGCCTATGGGGATCAGGCACAGATACGCAGTATTTT
TRBJ2-7 | TRBD1 | - | TRBV2 | CASRETGGQYEQYF | TGTGCCAGCAGGGAAACAGGGGGGCAATACGAGCAGTACTTC
TRBJ1-3 | - | - | TRBV6-6 | CASAERGTSGNTIYF | TGTGCCAGCGCGGAGAGGGGAACTAGTGGAAACACCATATATTTT
TRBJ1-5 | - | few | TRBV6-1 | CASSEYDSEGFQPQHF | TGTGCCAGCAGTGAATATGATTCGGAAGGTTTTCAGCCCCAGCATTTT
TRBJ2-3 | TRBD2 | - | TRBV9 | CASSVTPHLRESTDTQYF | TGTGCCAGCAGCGTAACTCCCCATCTGCGGGAGTCCACAGATACGCAGTATTTT
TRBJ2-6 | TRBD1 | - | TRBV19 | CAVAHRDRGRSGANVLTF | TGTGCCGTAGCCCACCGGGACAGGGGCAGAAGTGGGGCCAACGTCCTGACTTTC
TRBJ2-7 | - | few | TRBV11-2 | CASSLERQDEQYF | TGTGCCAGCAGCTTAGAAAGGCAGGACGAGCAGTACTTC
TRBJ2-5 | - | - | TRBV5-1 | CASSLVGMQETQYF | TGCGCCAGCAGCTTGGTGGGGATGCAAGAGACCCAGTACTTC
TRBJ2-1 | TRBD2 | few | TRBV19 | CASSSTLASGYNEQFF | TGTGCCAGTAGTAGCACCCTGGCTAGCGGTTACAATGAGCAGTTCTTC
TRBJ2-7 | - | - | TRBV2 | CASSESRVSGSSYEQYF | TGTGCCAGCAGTGAATCTCGTGTCAGCGGGTCCTCCTACGAGCAGTACTTC
TRBJ2-7 | TRBD1 | - | TRBV14 | CASSHRTGYEFYEQYF | TGTGCCAGCAGCCACCGGACAGGCTACGAGTTCTACGAGCAGTACTTC
TRBJ2-3 | TRBD1 | - | TRBV5-1 | CASRHDRGPDTQYF | TGCGCCAGCAGACACGACAGGGGACCAGATACGCAGTATTTT
TRBJ1-1 | TRBD1 | few | TRBV29-1 | CSVTDRDAEAFF | TGCAGCGTCACGGACAGGGACGCTGAAGCTTTCTTT
TRBJ2-3 | - | - | TRBV5-1 | CASSLRDSSTDTQYF | TGCGCCAGCAGCTTGAGAGATTCTAGCACAGATACGCAGTATTTT
TRBJ2-3 | - | - | TRBV18 | CASSPQTNQGDTQYF | TGTGCCAGCTCACCACAGACAAACCAAGGGGATACGCAGTATTTT
TRBJ1-1 | - | - | TRBV7-2 | CASSLSGNTEAFF | TGTGCCAGCAGCTTATCAGGGAACACTGAAGCTTTCTTT
TRBJ2-3 | - | - | TRBV11-2 | CASSTDTSTDTQYF | TGTGCCAGCTCTACTGACACTAGCACAGATACGCAGTATTTT
TRBJ1-4 | TRBD1 | - | TRBV2 | CASSPPGSRGEKLFF | TGTGCCAGCAGTCCCCCCGGGAGCAGGGGGGAAAAACTGTTTTTT
TRBJ1-5 | - | once | TRBV19 | CASSIDWKGSNQPQHF | TGTGCCAGTAGTATAGATTGGAAAGGGAGCAATCAGCCCCAGCATTTT
TRBJ1-1 | - | few | TRBV18 | CASSPDSSGTEAFF | TGTGCCAGCTCACCGGACAGTTCAGGCACTGAAGCTTTCTTT
TRBJ1-1 | - | - | TRBV7-2 | CASSLTALNTEAFF | TGTGCCAGCAGTCTAACAGCTTTGAACACTGAAGCTTTCTTT
TRBJ2-7 | TRBD2 | - | TRBV28 | CASFSGRAGEQYF | TGTGCCAGTTTTAGCGGGAGGGCCGGCGAGCAGTACTTC
TRBJ1-1 | - | few | TRBV5-1 | CASRSGDTNTEAFF | TGCGCCAGCAGGTCCGGGGACACCAACACTGAAGCTTTCTTT
TRBJ1-5 | - | - | TRBV7-2 | CASSPNSNQPQHF | TGTGCCAGCAGCCCAAATAGCAATCAGCCCCAGCATTTT